The 18 T cell receptor beta chains in this list originate from one sample, sequenced in a study of technical replicates of blood from several donors. The data were produced by immunoSEQ multiplex PCR, yet TCRdb's version contains in-frame clones alone and is incomplete. The sample lists tens of thousands of clones, just under 95% occurring once. The sequenced material came from T cells isolated from PBMCs. Every receptor here comes from a human donor in good health.

This clone has only one observation. V is TRBV6-6 and J is TRBJ1-4; D call uncertain. CDR3 length equals 14 residues. Germline CDR1 and CDR2: MNHNY and SVGAGI (reference sequence). Between the trimmed V and J ends, which lost 6 bases and 5 bases, there was a span of 13 bases. The CDR3 DNA reads as TGTGCCAGCAGACTACATGAGAGGAATGAAAAACTGTTTTTT. Its protein product is CASRLHERNEKLFF.

This clone appeared a single time. The gene calls are TRBV29-1 and TRBJ1-1; tentatively, D is TRBD1 (5 bases). CDR1 and CDR2 from the germline V gene are SQVTM and ANQGSEA. This CDR3 is 13 amino acids long. Trimming took 4 bases from V and 0 from J, leaving 9 bases between them. CDR3 nucleotides: TGCAGCGTTGGTCAGGGATTGAACACTGAAGCTTTCTTT. Its translation: CSVGQGLNTEAFF.

This chain connects TRBV14 to TRBJ2-7; 10 nucleotides line up with TRBD2. V shed 1 base, J shed 9 bases, and the junction held 9 bases outside the gene matches. The CDR3 consists of 15 residues. Germline lookup yields CDR1 SGHDN and CDR2 FVKESK. CDR3 sequence: CASSQGRLAGVSQYF. The CDR3, as DNA: TGTGCCAGCAGCCAAGGGCGGCTAGCGGGAGTTTCGCAGTACTTC.

The V call is TRBV10-1, the J call TRBJ1-1, with 9 bases that match TRBD1. Germline CDR1 reads WNHNN; CDR2 reads SYGVQD (reference sequence). The trim removed 0 bases at V and 2 bases at J, leaving 10 bases unmatched. The CDR3 consists of 18 residues. CDR3 sequence (DNA): TGCGCCAGCAGTGAGTCGCGACTAGAGGACAGGGGAAACACTGAAGCTTTCTTT. Its protein is CASSESRLEDRGNTEAFF.

Here the CDR3 reads CASGLVPAVYGYTF. CDR3 sequence (DNA): TGTGCTAGTGGTTTGGTACCAGCGGTCTATGGCTACACCTTC. This chain connects TRBV12-5 to TRBJ1-2; D is unclear. This CDR3 has 14 amino acids. Germline V gives CDR1 LGHNT, CDR2 FRNRAP. The V and J ends lost 0 bases and 4 bases respectively, with 9 bases between them.

The rearrangement links TRBV28 to TRBJ1-1; tentative D call: TRBD1 (5 bases). The germline V gene encodes CDR1 MDHEN and CDR2 SYDVKM. V lost 6 bases, J lost 6 bases, and 17 bases lay in between. This CDR3 region has 14 residues. CDR3 bases: TGTGCCAGCAGGGGAGGCGGGGCCAACTCTGAAGCTTTCTTT. Protein product: CASRGGGANSEAFF.

The genes are TRBV5-4 and TRBJ2-7; 7 nucleotides agree with TRBD1. Looked up from germline, CDR1 is SGHNT and CDR2 is YYREEE (reference sequence). The V gene end was trimmed by 3 bases and the J gene end by 3 bases; junction bases not matched to a gene: 3. The CDR3 loop spans 13 amino acids. The CDR3 spells CASSSGQHYEQYF. The CDR3 DNA reads TGTGCCAGCAGCTCGGGACAGCACTACGAGCAGTACTTC.

The chain couples TRBV11-1 to TRBJ1-1; no definite D call. Looked up from germline, CDR1 is SGHAT and CDR2 is FQDESV (reference sequence). The CDR3 has 14 amino acids. V dropped 1 base and J dropped 1 base, with 7 bases sitting between them. CDR3 DNA sequence: TGTGCCAGCAGCTTAGGCAGCGGGAACACTGAAGCTTTCTTT. Amino acid sequence: CASSLGSGNTEAFF.

The chain is built from TRBV7-9 and TRBJ1-4; TRBD1 aligns across 8 bases. There are 17 residues in the CDR3. V lost 5 bases, J lost 7 bases, and 15 bases stayed unmatched. The germline V gene encodes CDR1 SEHNR and CDR2 FQNEAQ (reference sequence). DNA of the CDR3: TGTGCCAGCAGCCCGGGGGTACAGGGGGTAGTTGGTGAAAAACTGTTTTTT. Translating gives CASSPGVQGVVGEKLFF.

V gene TRBV5-1 combines with J gene TRBJ2-7; a possible D gene is TRBD1 (6 bases). Between the trimmed V and J ends, which lost 2 bases and 4 bases, there was a span of 7 bases. CDR1 is SGHRS and CDR2 is YFSETQ in the germline V gene. This CDR3 is built from 12 residues. The chain's CDR3 is CASSLQGYEQYF. The CDR3 DNA is TGCGCCAGCAGCTTACAGGGTTACGAGCAGTACTTC.

This rearrangement joins TRBV10-3 to TRBJ1-4, with 7 bases lining up with TRBD1. The CDR3 runs 15 residues. Germline V lookup: CDR1 ENHRY, CDR2 SYGVKD. Trimming at V came to 3 bases and at J to 5 bases, leaving 6 bases not matched to a gene. The CDR3 DNA reads TGTGCCATCAGTGATAAAGGGACAGAAAATGAAAAACTGTTTTTT. Encoded protein: CAISDKGTENEKLFF.

V and J are TRBV29-1 and TRBJ2-1; 9 bases fit TRBD1. The V gene end was trimmed by 6 bases and the J gene end by 11 bases; junction bases not matched to a gene: 14. This CDR3 has 14 amino acids. The germline CDR1 and CDR2 sequences are SQVTM and ANQGSEA. The CDR3 DNA reads as TGCAGCGTAATTCCGGGACAGGGATTAAATCAGCAGTTCTTC. Translation gives CSVIPGQGLNQQFF.

The CDR3 here is CASSAEHLAGGYYNEQFF. CDR3 coding DNA: TGCGCCAGCAGCGCGGAACATTTAGCGGGGGGGTACTACAATGAGCAGTTCTTC. The chain is built from TRBV5-1 and TRBJ2-1; 11 bases agree with TRBD2. V trimming: 4 bases; J trimming: 3 bases; junction bases outside the gene matches: 12. There are 18 residues in the CDR3. Germline V gene data show CDR1 as SGHRS and CDR2 as YFSETQ.

The rearrangement uses TRBV19 and TRBJ1-2; TRBD1 agrees at 7 bases. Germline V gene data show CDR1 as LNHDA and CDR2 as SQIVND (reference sequence). J was trimmed by 5 bases and V by 3 bases; bases with no gene match: 9. The CDR3 totals 15 residues. The CDR3 reads CASSILQGVRYGYTF. The CDR3 DNA follows: TGTGCCAGTAGTATCTTGCAGGGGGTGAGGTATGGCTACACCTTC. The full variable domain, in which reference TRBV19 and TRBJ1-2 provide the parts outside the CDR3, is DGGITQSPKYLFRKEGQNVTLSCEQNLNHDAMYWYRQDPGQGLRLIYYSQIVNDFQKGDIAEGYSVSREKKESFPLTVTSAQKNPTAFYLCASSILQGVRYGYTFGSGTRLTVV.

This clone showed up just once. The chain joins TRBV19 to TRBJ1-5; maybe TRBD1 (6 bases). This CDR3 contains 12 residues. Germline V gene data show CDR1 as LNHDA and CDR2 as SQIVND (reference sequence). Trimming shortened V by 10 bases and J by 4 bases, and 11 bases separated the two germline ends. DNA for the CDR3: TGTGCCACCCGGACAGCTAATCAGCCCCAGCATTTT. This translates into CATRTANQPQHF.

V is TRBV7-9 and J is TRBJ1-1; weak D call: TRBD1 (5 bases). V lost 5 bases to trimming and J lost 2 bases, with 12 bases between them. CDR3 length equals 14 residues. Germline V gene data show CDR1 as SEHNR and CDR2 as FQNEAQ (reference sequence). The CDR3 DNA follows: TGTGCCAGCAGCCCCCGGACATACAACACTGAAGCTTTCTTT. Translated: CASSPRTYNTEAFF.

The gene calls are TRBV25-1 and TRBJ1-1; D gene ambiguous. Germline loops: CDR1 MGHDK, CDR2 SYGVNS. V was clipped by 3 bases and J by 10 bases, with 12 bases between them. The CDR3 consists of 12 residues. CDR3 DNA: TGTGCCAGCAGTGACACCGGACTGGGAGCTTTCTTT. Amino acid sequence: CASSDTGLGAFF.

The rearrangement uses TRBV28 and TRBJ2-3; TRBD2 aligns across 10 bases. Germline lookup yields CDR1 MDHEN and CDR2 SYDVKM. This CDR3 has 15 amino acids. After removal of 7 bases from V and 7 bases from J, the junction contained 11 bases not matched to a gene. CDR3 bases: TGTGCCAGCACCCCGGGACTAGCGACGACTTATACGCAGTATTTT. The encoded protein is CASTPGLATTYTQYF.